Listed below are T cell receptor beta chains from one sample, sequenced in a study of T-cell memory formation after mild COVID-19. MiXCR, applied by TCRdb to the 5' RACE reads, yields one record per CDR3 protein. This sample has about 260,000 distinct CDR3 sequences, with roughly 8% found just once. Sequenced input: PBMCs or a T cell subset sorted from them (not recorded which). Source of these receptors: a man between 18 and 29 years old who had mild COVID-19 (a few samples of this study predate the infection). Cell type and time point are not known. Both conserved end residues are part of each CDR3. Each record gives: V gene, J gene, D gene, CDR3 protein. A D gene is named only where the DNA matches it firmly.

v_gene: TRBV7-2; j_gene: TRBJ1-1; d_gene: -; CDR3aa: CASSLVGAGTEAFF
v_gene: TRBV5-1; j_gene: TRBJ2-1; d_gene: -; CDR3aa: CASSFIASYNEQFF
v_gene: TRBV12-3/TRBV12-4; j_gene: TRBJ1-6; d_gene: -; CDR3aa: CASSFPGDSPLHF
v_gene: TRBV4-2; j_gene: TRBJ1-5; d_gene: -; CDR3aa: CASSPENRVYSNQPQHF
v_gene: TRBV7-2; j_gene: TRBJ1-2; d_gene: -; CDR3aa: CASSPPAFDSYGYTF
v_gene: TRBV6-5; j_gene: TRBJ1-2; d_gene: -; CDR3aa: CASRTVPNYGYTF
v_gene: TRBV12-3/TRBV12-4; j_gene: TRBJ2-3; d_gene: -; CDR3aa: CASSPQYF
v_gene: TRBV7-2; j_gene: TRBJ1-6; d_gene: -; CDR3aa: CASSFHSRTNSPLHF
v_gene: TRBV20-1; j_gene: TRBJ1-2; d_gene: TRBD1; CDR3aa: CSGTGTASYGYTF
v_gene: TRBV27; j_gene: TRBJ2-1; d_gene: TRBD1; CDR3aa: CASSGQGTADEQFF
v_gene: TRBV5-1; j_gene: TRBJ1-4; d_gene: -; CDR3aa: CASRRSGGPEEKLFF
v_gene: TRBV2; j_gene: TRBJ1-6; d_gene: -; CDR3aa: CASGGAGVSPLHF
v_gene: TRBV4-3; j_gene: TRBJ1-1; d_gene: -; CDR3aa: CASSQESWATQAFF
v_gene: TRBV24-1; j_gene: TRBJ2-1; d_gene: TRBD2; CDR3aa: CATSERGAYNKQFF
v_gene: TRBV7-3; j_gene: TRBJ2-1; d_gene: TRBD1; CDR3aa: CASSLRDRASSYNEQFF
v_gene: TRBV28; j_gene: TRBJ2-6; d_gene: -; CDR3aa: CSKPGSGANVLTF
v_gene: TRBV7-8; j_gene: TRBJ1-2; d_gene: TRBD1; CDR3aa: CASSSQGTGYYGYTF
v_gene: TRBV2; j_gene: TRBJ2-3; d_gene: TRBD2; CDR3aa: CASKTSGGSNTQYF
v_gene: TRBV7-2; j_gene: TRBJ1-2; d_gene: TRBD1; CDR3aa: CASSRQGGVFNYGYTF
v_gene: TRBV5-1; j_gene: TRBJ1-4; d_gene: -; CDR3aa: CASSLVWAATNEKLFF
v_gene: TRBV2; j_gene: TRBJ2-1; d_gene: -; CDR3aa: CASSISGAYNEQFF
v_gene: TRBV11-1; j_gene: TRBJ1-3; d_gene: -; CDR3aa: CASSFGRRSGNTIYF
v_gene: TRBV7-2; j_gene: TRBJ1-5; d_gene: -; CDR3aa: CASRSGGGGQPQHF
v_gene: TRBV7-3; j_gene: TRBJ1-3; d_gene: -; CDR3aa: CASSLTGRNTIYF
v_gene: TRBV18; j_gene: TRBJ1-1; d_gene: TRBD1; CDR3aa: CASSPGNRGETTEAFF
v_gene: TRBV5-1; j_gene: TRBJ1-1; d_gene: -; CDR3aa: CASSLFSVGLMTEAFF
v_gene: TRBV10-1; j_gene: TRBJ2-1; d_gene: TRBD2; CDR3aa: CASSDAGDRPGSYNEQFF
v_gene: TRBV5-1; j_gene: TRBJ2-1; d_gene: -; CDR3aa: CASSLLSQSKYNEQFF
v_gene: TRBV3-1; j_gene: TRBJ2-2; d_gene: -; CDR3aa: CASSQEHGANTGELFF
v_gene: TRBV28; j_gene: TRBJ2-3; d_gene: -; CDR3aa: CASSLSGQQDTQYF
v_gene: TRBV7-2; j_gene: TRBJ1-1; d_gene: -; CDR3aa: CASNGSPNTEAFF
v_gene: TRBV5-1; j_gene: TRBJ2-2; d_gene: -; CDR3aa: CASSFGGGPNTGELFF